The rows below give T cell receptor beta chains drawn from one sample of a study of T cells in Graves' hyperthyroidism and ophthalmopathy. TCRdb analysed the multiplex PCR reads with MiXCR anew, one entry per CDR3 protein. This table holds roughly 290,000 distinct CDR3 sequences, roughly an eighth found once. Specimen: blood. The receptors stem from a woman in her forties with Graves' hyperthyroidism. Each CDR3 is given with its conserved first and last residue. Each record gives: V gene, J gene, clone size, D gene, CDR3 DNA, CDR3 protein. A D gene is named only where the DNA matches it firmly. Some rows have no size entry. The others give once, few or many, or a class for an expanded clone.

TRBV24-1	TRBJ2-3	few	.	TGTGCCACCAGTACAAGGGGGACAGATACGCAGTATTTT	CATSTRGTDTQYF
TRBV24-1	TRBJ2-3	many	.	TGTGCCACCAGTGATGTGAGGGATGGCACAGATACGCAGTATTTT	CATSDVRDGTDTQYF
TRBV28	TRBJ2-7	many	TRBD2	TGTGCCAGCAGAGTGGGGGGGACTAGGGTCTACGAGCAGTACTTC	CASRVGGTRVYEQYF
TRBV28	TRBJ1-2	many	.	TGTGCCAGCAGTGAGAGCCGGGGGAATAACTATGGCTACACCTTC	CASSESRGNNYGYTF
TRBV29-1	TRBJ1-1	many	.	TGCAGCGTTAAGAACACTGAAGCTTTCTTT	CSVKNTEAFF
TRBV12-3/TRBV12-4	TRBJ1-3	many	.	TGTGCCAGCAGTGCCGGGACTCCACCAAACTCTGGAAACACCATATATTTT	CASSAGTPPNSGNTIYF
TRBV15	TRBJ1-6	many	.	TGTGCCACCAGCAGCCATAATTCACCCCTCCACTTT	CATSSHNSPLHF
TRBV28	TRBJ1-2	.	.	TGTGCCAGCAGTGTAGGGAGCTATGGCTACACCTTC	CASSVGSYGYTF
TRBV2	TRBJ2-1	many	TRBD2	TGTGCCAGCAGTGCGGCCGCGGGAGGGTACGGTGAGCAGTTCTTC	CASSAAAGGYGEQFF
TRBV10-1	TRBJ2-1	few	.	TGCGCCAGCAGGTCAGACGGTTACAATGAGCAGTTCTTC	CASRSDGYNEQFF
TRBV24-1	TRBJ1-5	many	TRBD1	TGTGCCACCAGTGATTTGCGGGACAGGGGGCATCAGCCCCAGCATTTT	CATSDLRDRGHQPQHF
TRBV2	TRBJ2-3	many	TRBD2	TGTGCCAGCAGTGAATCGAGCGGGGGCACAGATACGCAGTATTTT	CASSESSGGTDTQYF
TRBV11-3	TRBJ1-1	many	TRBD1	TGTGCCAGCAGCTTACACCTGGGACAGATGAACACTGAAGCTTTCTTT	CASSLHLGQMNTEAFF
TRBV27	TRBJ2-5	.	.	TGTGCCAGCAGTTTTCTCGAGAATCACCAAGAGACCCAGTACTTC	CASSFLENHQETQYF
TRBV25-1	TRBJ1-1	many	.	TGTGCCAGCAGTGGGTACATGAACACTGAAGCTTTCTTT	CASSGYMNTEAFF
TRBV6-1	TRBJ1-3	.	.	TGTGCCAGCAGGGCGACAGGTTCCTCTGGAAACACCATATATTTT	CASRATGSSGNTIYF
TRBV5-1	TRBJ2-2	.	TRBD1	TGCGCCAGCAGCTTGGAAGGGGGCTATTACACCGGGGAGCTGTTTTTT	CASSLEGGYYTGELFF
TRBV2	TRBJ2-3	many	.	TGTGCCAGCAGTAGGGCACTATCTAGCACAGATACGCAGTATTTT	CASSRALSSTDTQYF
TRBV12-3/TRBV12-4	TRBJ2-1	many	TRBD2	TGTGCCAGCAGTTCCGGACTAGCGGGGGGCAATGAGCAGTTCTTC	CASSSGLAGGNEQFF
TRBV3-1	TRBJ1-2	many	.	TGTGCCAGCAGCAACCGACAGCTTTCAACTAACTATGGCTACACCTTC	CASSNRQLSTNYGYTF
TRBV9	TRBJ2-5	.	.	TGTGCCAGCAGCGCCGGTGGGGGAGGATTGGAGACCCAGTACTTC	CASSAGGGGLETQYF
TRBV27	TRBJ2-7	few	TRBD1	TGTGCCAGCGGGGACAGCAGCTCCTACGAGCAGTACTTC	CASGDSSSYEQYF
TRBV6-2/TRBV6-3	TRBJ1-1	.	.	TGTGCCAGCAGGGGAATGGGCACTGAAGCTTTCTTT	CASRGMGTEAFF
TRBV6-1	TRBJ1-5	many	TRBD1	TGTGCCAGCAGAGGGACTCGACAGGGGCCCAATCAGCCCCAGCATTTT	CASRGTRQGPNQPQHF
TRBV12-3/TRBV12-4	TRBJ1-1	many	.	TGTGCCAGCAGTTTAAGATCGAGGGGTTCTGCTGAAGCTTTCTTT	CASSLRSRGSAEAFF
TRBV19	TRBJ2-2	.	.	TGTGCCAGTAGCCCGCGGGATCGGGACACCGGGGAGCTGTTTTTT	CASSPRDRDTGELFF